One sample yielded the 32 T cell receptor beta chains listed below, sequenced in a study of blood T cells in healthy people across ages. A second 7 to 11 cycle PCR used barcoded and J-beta primers. MiXCR was run by TCRdb on the 5' RACE reads, yielding one entry per CDR3 protein. The data show about 580,000 distinct CDR3 sequences, more than 45% seen once. The sequenced sample consisted of blood. The receptors derive from a man of 80 years or more in good health.

This clonotype has ten or more counts. The J gene is TRBJ1-1, the V gene TRBV6-6; D is unresolved. Trimming removed 6 bases at V and 4 bases at J, with 21 bases between. The CDR3 has 16 residues. Germline V gene data show CDR1 as MNHNY and CDR2 as SVGAGI (reference sequence). The CDR3 spells CASSFSAPGEGTEAFF. CDR3 DNA sequence: TGTGCCAGCAGCTTCAGCGCTCCAGGAGAGGGCACTGAAGCTTTCTTT.

The chain links TRBV7-6 to TRBJ2-3, with TRBD2 identical over 12 bases. This CDR3 is built from 17 residues. The V gene's germline CDR1 is SGHVS and CDR2 FNYEAQ. Germline trimming cut 4 bases from V and 2 bases from J; bases unmatched to any gene: 7. The CDR3 sequence: CASSSRTSGDYTDTQYF. CDR3 DNA sequence: TGTGCCAGCAGCTCCCGGACTAGCGGGGATTACACAGATACGCAGTATTTT. The variable domain in full, completed from reference TRBV7-6 and TRBJ2-3, reads GAGVSQSPRYKVTKRGQDVALRCDPISGHVSLYWYRQALGQGPEFLTYFNYEAQQDKSGLPNDRFSAERPEGSISTLTIQRTEQRDSAMYRCASSSRTSGDYTDTQYFGPGTRLTVL.

This clonotype was seen more than once but under ten times. The V gene is TRBV6-5, the J gene TRBJ1-1; no reliable D call. The CDR3 runs to 15 residues. The V end lost 5 bases, the J end lost 4 bases, and 17 bases lay between the germline ends. Germline V lookup: CDR1 MNHEY, CDR2 SVGAGI. CDR3 protein: CASSTRGPGGTEAFF. CDR3 nucleotide sequence: TGTGCCAGCAGTACCCGCGGGCCTGGAGGCACTGAAGCTTTCTTT.

The V gene is TRBV5-6, the J gene TRBJ2-3; 7 nucleotides line up with TRBD1. Losses at the gene ends were 6 bases for V and 7 bases for J; bases not matched to a gene: 11. The germline V gene has CDR1 SGHDT and CDR2 YYEEEE. The CDR3 has 14 amino acids. CDR3 nucleotides: TGTGCCAGCACCTTTGAGGACAGGCCCAATACGCAGTATTTT. It yields the protein CASTFEDRPNTQYF.

The CDR3 is CAWSKTGVHLEQYF. The CDR3 DNA follows: TGTGCCTGGAGCAAGACAGGTGTCCACCTCGAGCAGTACTTC. This chain joins TRBV30 and TRBJ2-7; the D gene is possibly TRBD1 (6 bases). The CDR3 is 14 residues long. From germline, CDR1 is GTSNPN and CDR2 SVGIG (reference sequence). Trimming took 3 bases from V and 6 from J, leaving 18 bases between them.

As regards this clonotype: At one end the junction does not follow the germline gene, possibly because of a read error. The chain uses TRBV6-5 and TRBJ2-7, with 9 bases matching TRBD1. The CDR3 has 15 amino acids. Germline V gene data show CDR1 as MNHEY and CDR2 as SVGAGI. The DNA of the CDR3 is TGTGCCGGCAGTTACTCTGACAGGGGGACCTACGAGCAGTACTTC. This translates into CAGSYSDRGTYEQYF.

This chain connects TRBV5-1 to TRBJ1-1, with TRBD1 matching over 8 bases. The germline gives CDR1 SGHRS, CDR2 YFSETQ. With V trimmed by 4 bases and J by 0 bases, 2 bases remained unmatched. The length of the CDR3 is 14 residues. The CDR3 spells CASSRGQVNTEAFF. The CDR3 DNA follows: TGCGCCAGCAGCCGGGGACAGGTGAACACTGAAGCTTTCTTT. Full variable domain (outside the CDR3, taken from reference TRBV5-1 and TRBJ1-1): KAGVTQTPRYLIKTRGQQVTLSCSPISGHRSVSWYQQTPGQGLQFLFEYFSETQRNKGNFPGRFSGRQFSNSRSEMNVSTLELGDSALYLCASSRGQVNTEAFFGQGTRLTVV.

The chain employs TRBV10-3 and TRBJ1-2; D unresolved. V shed 2 bases and J shed 2 bases, with 9 bases lying between them. The CDR3 extends over 14 amino acids. In germline, CDR1 is ENHRY, CDR2 SYGVKD. The CDR3: CAISEERQNYGYTF. In DNA, the CDR3 is TGTGCCATCAGTGAGGAGAGGCAGAACTATGGCTACACCTTC.

In regard to this clonotype: A read error is possible here, since a much larger clone lies one base away. This sequence joins TRBV6-6 and TRBJ2-3; no firm D call. The length of the CDR3 is 12 residues. Between the trimmed V and J ends, which lost 5 bases and 4 bases, there was a span of 7 bases. Germline CDR1 reads MNHNY; CDR2 reads SVGAGI (reference sequence). CDR3 sequence reads: CASSDGSDTQYF. DNA of the CDR3: TGTGCCAGCAGTGACGGGTCAGATACGCAGTATTTT.

The chain links TRBV20-1 to TRBJ1-5; unclear D gene. The CDR3 contains 15 residues. Trimming stripped 1 base from V and 5 bases from J, with 15 bases between. Per the germline V gene, CDR1 is DFQATT and CDR2 is SNEGSKA (reference sequence). DNA of the CDR3: TGCAGTGCTAGAGCCGACGCCACATCTTATCAGCCCCAGCATTTT. Translated: CSARADATSYQPQHF.

In this sample, this clonotype turned up a few times. J is TRBJ1-2 and V is TRBV20-1; tentatively, D is TRBD1 (5 bases). Trimming pared 3 bases from V and 5 bases from J, leaving 13 bases between. This CDR3 region has 13 residues. Per germline, CDR1 DFQATT and CDR2 SNEGSKA (reference sequence). CDR3 sequence: CSARAPGRYGYTF. The CDR3 DNA reads TGCAGTGCTAGGGCTCCAGGGCGATATGGCTACACCTTC.

This clonotype was found a few times. This rearrangement joins TRBV7-2 to TRBJ2-1; D might be TRBD2 (6 bases). The V end lost 5 bases, the J end lost 6 bases, and 11 bases lay between the germline ends. Germline-derived CDR1 and CDR2 are SGHTA and FQGNSA. The CDR3 is made up of 13 amino acids. Here the CDR3 reads CASSVTSSNEQFF. The CDR3 bases are TGTGCCAGCAGCGTCACTAGCTCCAATGAGCAGTTCTTC.

Only a few counts were recorded for this clonotype. The chain is built from TRBV4-3 and TRBJ1-6; D is ambiguous. The CDR3 is made up of 15 amino acids. The germline V gene has CDR1 LGHNA and CDR2 YSLEER. Trimming pared 0 bases from V and 10 bases from J, leaving 13 bases between. DNA of the CDR3: TGCGCCAGCAGCCAAGAAGGGTCCGGGGAGTCACCCCTCCACTTT. Translated: CASSQEGSGESPLHF.

This rearrangement joins TRBV2 to TRBJ2-3; D may be TRBD1 (6 bases). Looked up from germline, CDR1 is SNHLY and CDR2 is FYNNEI. The CDR3 totals 14 residues. The V end lost 8 bases, the J end lost 2 bases, and 14 bases lay between the germline ends. This CDR3 reads CASVRDTNTDTQYF. The CDR3 DNA follows: TGTGCCAGCGTCCGGGACACTAACACAGATACGCAGTATTTT.

V and J are TRBV7-8 and TRBJ2-3, with D unclear. The CDR3 covers 14 residues. Germline V gene lookup returns CDR1 SGHVS and CDR2 FQNEAQ. V was pared by 6 bases and J by 0 bases, with 10 bases between. CDR3 region: CASRPVYSTDTQYF. CDR3 nucleotide sequence: TGTGCCAGCAGACCGGTATATAGCACAGATACGCAGTATTTT.

V gene TRBV6-1 combines with J gene TRBJ2-1; 12 nucleotides agree with TRBD1. Germline V gives CDR1 MNHNS, CDR2 SASEGT. The CDR3 is 15 residues long. V gave up 5 bases and J gave up 8 bases; unmatched junction bases: 7. The CDR3 DNA is TGTGCCAGCAGTTCCGGGACAGGGGGCTTACATGAGCAGTTCTTC. Residues: CASSSGTGGLHEQFF.

The chain has TRBV6-2 or TRBV6-3 and TRBJ2-7; 7 nucleotides match TRBD1. V was pared by 6 bases and J by 4 bases, with 6 bases of the junction left unmatched. Germline CDR1 MNHEY, CDR2 SVGEGT. CDR3 size: 13 residues. The CDR3 DNA follows: TGTGCCAGCAGACGGGGACAGTTGTACGAGCAGTACTTC. It specifies CASRRGQLYEQYF.

In its sample, this clonotype was seen a few times. A much larger clonotype is one base distant, so this may be a read error. The chain uses TRBV27 and TRBJ2-1; a weak D match, TRBD2 (6 bases). Germline V gives CDR1 MNHEY, CDR2 SMNVEV (reference sequence). This CDR3 has 15 amino acids. The V end lost 6 bases, the J end lost 0 bases, and 12 bases lay between the germline ends. The CDR3 DNA reads as TGTGCCAGCAGCCGGGGGAGAGGCTCCTACAATGAGCAGTTCTTC. Its protein is CASSRGRGSYNEQFF.

The chain is built from TRBV20-1 and TRBJ2-5, with no clear D. Trimming pared 6 bases from V and 7 bases from J, leaving 18 bases between. CDR1 and CDR2 from the germline V gene are DFQATT and SNEGSKA (reference sequence). This CDR3 has 13 residues. The CDR3 DNA reads TGCAGTGCCCCTTTCCGGGCCCCTGGGACCCAGTACTTC. Residues: CSAPFRAPGTQYF.

Ten or more counts support this clonotype. The V call is TRBV29-1, the J call TRBJ2-5; D may match TRBD1 or TRBD2 (5 bases each). V lost 3 bases to trimming and J lost 4 bases, with 9 bases between them. There are 12 residues in the CDR3. The germline V gene has CDR1 SQVTM and CDR2 ANQGSEA. In DNA form, the CDR3 reads TGCAGCGTTGAGGGGGTTTCAGAGACCCAGTACTTC. Encoded protein: CSVEGVSETQYF.

This clonotype has just a few counts. Because the CDR3's place on the DNA is in doubt, the DNA is left out and the CDR3 is given as listed by TCRdb. The chain links TRBV21-1 to TRBJ2-6. TRBV21-1 is listed as a pseudogene. The CDR3 comprises 15 residues, both ends counted. The CDR3 protein is CASSKWGTGANVLTF.

This clonotype was detected a few times. The chain joins TRBV25-1 to TRBJ2-1, with 7 bases fitting TRBD1. The germline gives CDR1 MGHDK, CDR2 SYGVNS. Trimming cost V 3 bases and J 0 bases; bases outside gene matches: 5. The length of the CDR3 is 16 residues. The CDR3 loop reads CASSEVTGSSYNEQFF. CDR3 coding DNA: TGTGCCAGCAGTGAGGTGACAGGGAGCTCCTACAATGAGCAGTTCTTC.

This clonotype was seen a handful of times. The genes are TRBV9 and TRBJ2-1, with TRBD2 identical over 9 bases. The CDR3 is 17 residues long. V was clipped by 1 base and J by 6 bases; unmatched bases: 11. CDR1 is SGDLS and CDR2 is YYNGEE in the germline V gene. CDR3 region: CASSVSGLARRANEQFF. The CDR3 coding sequence is TGTGCCAGCAGCGTATCGGGACTAGCCCGAAGGGCCAATGAGCAGTTCTTC.

This chain links TRBV24-1 with TRBJ2-4; D not certain. TRBJ2-7 explains the end of the DNA better; the J call may be wrong. Germline CDR1 is KGHDR and CDR2 is SFDVKD. This CDR3 has 19 amino acids. The CDR3 loop reads CATSDFGPPRTVRTYEQYF. CDR3 DNA: TGTGCCACCAGTGATTTTGGCCCTCCTCGGACGGTTCGGACCTACGAGCAGTACTTC.

The rearrangement links TRBV4-3 to TRBJ2-1; 12 bases are shared with TRBD2. This CDR3 comprises 15 residues. J was trimmed by 12 bases and V by 1 base; bases with no gene match: 7. Germline CDR1 and CDR2: LGHNA and YSLEER. CDR3 DNA sequence: TGCGCCAGCAGCCAAGCTGGACTAGCGGGAATAGTGCAGTTCTTC. Its translation is CASSQAGLAGIVQFF.

In its sample, this clonotype was seen a few times. The chain joins TRBV7-2 to TRBJ1-5, with 9 nucleotides matching TRBD1. V shed 4 bases, J shed 3 bases, and the junction held 4 bases outside the gene matches. CDR3 size: 15 residues. The germline V gene encodes CDR1 SGHTA and CDR2 FQGNSA. This CDR3 reads CASSSWTGDNQPQHF. The CDR3 DNA reads TGTGCCAGCAGCTCATGGACAGGGGACAATCAGCCCCAGCATTTT.

Of note for this clonotype: A much larger clone lies a single base off, so this may be a read error. J is TRBJ2-5 and V is TRBV29-1, with 7 bases aligning to TRBD1. The CDR3 contains 12 residues. The germline CDR1 and CDR2 sequences are SQVTM and ANQGSEA. The DNA of the CDR3 is TGCAGCGTTGGGGGACAGCAAGAGATCCAGTACTTC. Encoded protein: CSVGGQQEIQYF.

The V and J genes are TRBV7-2 and TRBJ2-5, with 7 bases aligning to TRBD1. The J call may be faulty, since TRBJ2-7 better matches the DNA end. Germline V gene data show CDR1 as SGHTA and CDR2 as FQGNSA. This CDR3 is built from 15 residues. In nucleotides, the CDR3 is TGTGCCAGCAGCTTAGGGACAGGAGTCACCTACGAGCAGTACTTC. Its protein product is CASSLGTGVTYEQYF.

There are a few counts of this clonotype. The chain joins TRBV29-1 to TRBJ2-7; D possibly corresponds to TRBD2 (5 bases). The CDR3 totals 12 residues. Germline CDR1 is SQVTM and CDR2 is ANQGSEA. V dropped 4 bases and J dropped 2 bases, with 9 bases sitting between them. For the CDR3, the DNA is TGCAGCGTTGGGCCGGGGACCTACGAGCAGTACTTC. Protein product: CSVGPGTYEQYF.

This rearrangement joins TRBV15 to TRBJ2-3, with TRBD2 matching 10 bases. Germline loops: CDR1 LNHNV, CDR2 YYDKDF (reference sequence). With V trimmed by 4 bases and J by 4 bases, 5 bases remained unmatched. The CDR3 loop spans 15 amino acids. In nucleotides, the CDR3 is TGTGCCACCAGCAAGTTAGCGGGGGGTTCAGATACGCAGTATTTT. As protein: CATSKLAGGSDTQYF.

The chain recombines TRBV7-2 with TRBJ1-4; no clear D. The V end lost 5 bases, the J end lost 0 bases, and 10 bases lay between the germline ends. This CDR3 region has 15 residues. Germline V gives CDR1 SGHTA, CDR2 FQGNSA. CDR3 in amino acids: CASSRFRATNEKLFF. The CDR3, as DNA: TGTGCCAGCAGCCGGTTCCGGGCAACTAATGAAAAACTGTTTTTT.

Concerning this clonotype: A much larger clonotype is one base distant, so this may be a read error. The V gene is TRBV6-1, the J gene TRBJ2-3; TRBD2 might be the D (6 bases). This CDR3 comprises 18 residues. V was cut by 7 bases and J by 6 bases, with 29 bases left in between. Germline-derived CDR1 and CDR2 are MNHNS and SASEGT. The CDR3 region is CASTGLTGAPVGWDTQYF. Here the CDR3 DNA reads TGTGCCAGCACCGGACTAACGGGAGCCCCGGTTGGATGGGATACGCAGTATTTT.